Described below is a single T cell receptor beta chain sequence and its context. The data derive from a study of blood T cell repertoires in COVID-19. In the original analysis: By means of reference gene primer amplification, nucleated cell counts were estimated. The repertoire was sequenced with immunoSEQ multiplex PCR; TCRdb's copy has only in-frame clones and lacks some. From that table come the V and J calls and clone size; the DNA was used to work out D and trimming. The profile shows about 200,000 clones, over 75% of them singletons. The CDR3 runs to 16 residues. The V end was cut by 0 bases, the J end by 0 bases, with 6 bases between. Germline V gives CDR1 SGHTA, CDR2 FQGTGA.

The chain recombines TRBV7-3 with TRBJ2-6, with a possible D match to TRBD1 (6 bases). Sequencing was performed on peripheral blood. The source of this sequence is an older person with COVID-19, enrolled during active disease. CDR3: CASSLTGHSGANVLTF. Here the CDR3 DNA reads TGTGCCAGCAGCTTAACGGGACACTCTGGGGCCAACGTCCTGACTTTC.